These 10 T cell receptor beta chains originate from one sample sequenced in a study of Ad26.COV2.S vaccination and SARS-CoV-2 variants. Generated by immunoSEQ multiplex PCR, the TCRdb table keeps only in-frame clones and is missing some. The sample consists of 400,000 to 450,000 clones, approximately 90% of them appearing once. The treatment was: some 20 received Ad26.COV2.S at low or high dose, single or two shots; about 5 received placebo; per-sample allocation not given. Sample collection was performed on day 63 after the first vaccine or placebo injection. The sequencing used peripheral blood, collected in a trial of Ad26.COV2.S vaccine versus placebo. Receptor source: a person aged 18-65 years who received the Ad26.COV2.S COVID-19 vaccine or a placebo.

This clone appeared a single time. V gene TRBV5-1 combines with J gene TRBJ2-3; D is undetermined. Germline-derived CDR1 and CDR2 are SGHRS and YFSETQ. Trimming shortened V by 0 bases and J by 2 bases, and 7 bases separated the two germline ends. The CDR3 runs to 14 residues. CDR3 nucleotide sequence: TGCGCCAGCAGCTTGGATGGGTACACAGATACGCAGTATTTT. Its translation is CASSLDGYTDTQYF.

The V and J genes are TRBV30 and TRBJ1-5, with 8 bases matching TRBD1. J was trimmed by 3 bases and V by 7 bases; bases with no gene match: 14. There are 16 residues in the CDR3. Looked up from germline, CDR1 is GTSNPN and CDR2 is SVGIG (reference sequence). DNA of the CDR3: TGTGCCTTCTCAAACAGGACAGGGTTAAACAATCAGCCCCAGCATTTT. Amino acid sequence: CAFSNRTGLNNQPQHF.

The CDR3 region has the DNA TGTGCCTGGAGACAGGGGAGGTTCTACGAGCAGTACTTC. It is translated as CAWRQGRFYEQYF. The chain combines TRBV30 with TRBJ2-7; D might be TRBD1 (7 bases). The CDR3 loop spans 13 amino acids. The V gene's germline CDR1 is GTSNPN and CDR2 SVGIG (reference sequence). V was pared by 3 bases and J by 3 bases, with 12 bases between.

Ten or more counts support this clone. The chain employs TRBV2 and TRBJ1-2, with a weak D call TRBD1 (6 bases). Between the trimmed V and J ends, which lost 6 bases and 0 bases, there was a span of 14 bases. The CDR3 is 15 residues long. CDR1 is SNHLY, CDR2 FYNNEI, per germline. CDR3 amino acids: CASRPRGLANYGYTF. The DNA for the CDR3 is TGTGCCAGCAGACCCAGGGGTTTAGCTAACTATGGCTACACCTTC.

J is TRBJ1-2 and V is TRBV11-2, with D possibly being TRBD1 (5 bases). This CDR3 spans 12 amino acids. V lost 8 bases, J lost 8 bases, and 15 bases lay in between. The germline V gene has CDR1 SGHAT and CDR2 FQNNGV. CDR3 coding DNA: TGTGCCAGCGGCGGCGGGGGGGGAGGCTACACCTTC. The encoded protein is CASGGGGGGYTF.

The chain couples TRBV4-1 to TRBJ2-7; 7 bases are a match to TRBD2. CDR3 size: 14 residues. Per germline, CDR1 MGHRA and CDR2 YSYEKL. The V segment lost 0 bases and the J segment 8 bases; nucleotides outside the gene matches: 7. CDR3 region: CASSQDPIGTKQYF. DNA of the CDR3: TGCGCCAGCAGCCAAGATCCTATCGGGACTAAGCAGTACTTC.

This clone was counted once. The rearrangement joins TRBV2 to TRBJ1-1; D call uncertain. Trimming took off 7 bases at V and 4 bases at J, with 13 bases between the two ends. Germline values: CDR1 SNHLY, CDR2 FYNNEI. CDR3 length equals 13 residues. CDR3 in DNA: TGTGCCAGCAATGGTCGTATGGGCACTGAAGCTTTCTTT. It specifies CASNGRMGTEAFF.

The rearrangement uses TRBV4-3 and TRBJ2-1; 9 bases are shared with TRBD2. Germline V gives CDR1 LGHNA, CDR2 YSLEER. The CDR3 is 15 amino acids. J gave up 5 bases and V 1 base, and 3 bases lay outside the gene matches. The CDR3 loop is CASSQVGLANNEQFF. The CDR3 DNA sequence: TGCGCCAGCAGCCAAGTGGGACTAGCCAACAATGAGCAGTTCTTC.

V is TRBV27 and J is TRBJ2-7, with 7 bases matching TRBD1. This CDR3 spans 14 amino acids. The germline V gene encodes CDR1 MNHEY and CDR2 SMNVEV (reference sequence). J was trimmed by 4 bases and V by 2 bases; bases with no gene match: 5. CDR3 sequence reads: CASSLGGQPYEQYF. CDR3 sequence (DNA): TGTGCCAGCAGTTTAGGGGGACAGCCTTACGAGCAGTACTTC.

The chain uses TRBV4-3 and TRBJ2-1; no reliable D call. This CDR3 region has 17 residues. Trimming took 1 base from V and 5 from J, leaving 18 bases between them. Germline values: CDR1 LGHNA, CDR2 YSLEER. The CDR3 DNA is TGCGCCAGCAGCCAAGGTAGTAGCCCCGTTGGTAACAATGAGCAGTTCTTC. Translating gives CASSQGSSPVGNNEQFF.